The clone carrying this T cell receptor (beta chain) was counted ten times or more. Its antigen is not known. The TCR beta CDR3 regions underwent amplification from RNA transcripts. Scientists carried out first-round RT-PCR using HTBI primers and then a second-round multiplex PCR. TCRdb re-analysed the multiplex PCR reads in MiXCR, keeping a single row per CDR3 protein. The sample yields around 670,000 distinct CDR3 sequences, about 44% seen once. The data stem from a study of Graves' ophthalmopathy and Graves' hyperthyroidism. The authors diagnosed from clinical symptoms, serum thyroxine, TRAb, thyroid ultrasound and orbital computed tomography. Germline loops: CDR1 SEHNR, CDR2 FQNEAQ (reference sequence). The V end lost 5 bases, the J end lost 4 bases, and 20 bases lay between the germline ends. The CDR3 consists of 16 residues. Study outcomes and limitations: A 13-signature model separated ophthalmopathy from stable hyperthyroidism, about 91% sensitivity, 65% to 82% specificity. The model predicted progression of ophthalmopathy with a sensitivity of roughly 71%, and its specificity was about 76%. Blood also carried most expanded thyroid clonotypes exceeding 0.001 frequency.

The V gene is TRBV7-9, the J gene TRBJ2-5; D is uncertain. The sequenced material came from peripheral blood. The receptor was derived from an adult man with Graves' ophthalmopathy. DNA for the CDR3: TGTGCCAGCAGCACGAGACCGGACCCCCTGGGAGAGACCCAGTACTTC. It yields the protein CASSTRPDPLGETQYF. The whole variable domain, remainder taken from reference TRBV7-9 and TRBJ2-5, is DTGVSQNPRHKITKRGQNVTFRCDPISEHNRLYWYRQTLGQGPEFLTYFQNEAQLEKSRLLSDRFSAERPKGSFSTLEIQRTEQGDSAMYLCASSTRPDPLGETQYFGPGTRLLVL.